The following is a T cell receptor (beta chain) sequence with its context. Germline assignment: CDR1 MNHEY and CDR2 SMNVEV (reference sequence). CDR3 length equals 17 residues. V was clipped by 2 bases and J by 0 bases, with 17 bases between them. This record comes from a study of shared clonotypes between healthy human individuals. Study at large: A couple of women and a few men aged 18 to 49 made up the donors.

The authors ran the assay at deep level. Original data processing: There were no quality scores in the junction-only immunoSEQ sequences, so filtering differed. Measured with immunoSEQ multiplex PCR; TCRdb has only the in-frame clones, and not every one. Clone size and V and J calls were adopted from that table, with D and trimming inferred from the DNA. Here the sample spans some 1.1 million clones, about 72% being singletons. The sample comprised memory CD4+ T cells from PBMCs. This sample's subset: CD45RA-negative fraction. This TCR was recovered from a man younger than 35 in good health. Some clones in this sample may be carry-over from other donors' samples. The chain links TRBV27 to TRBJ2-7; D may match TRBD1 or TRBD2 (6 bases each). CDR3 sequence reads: CASSLARGQRGSYEQYF. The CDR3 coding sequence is TGTGCCAGCAGTTTAGCCCGGGGGCAGAGGGGCTCCTACGAGCAGTACTTC.